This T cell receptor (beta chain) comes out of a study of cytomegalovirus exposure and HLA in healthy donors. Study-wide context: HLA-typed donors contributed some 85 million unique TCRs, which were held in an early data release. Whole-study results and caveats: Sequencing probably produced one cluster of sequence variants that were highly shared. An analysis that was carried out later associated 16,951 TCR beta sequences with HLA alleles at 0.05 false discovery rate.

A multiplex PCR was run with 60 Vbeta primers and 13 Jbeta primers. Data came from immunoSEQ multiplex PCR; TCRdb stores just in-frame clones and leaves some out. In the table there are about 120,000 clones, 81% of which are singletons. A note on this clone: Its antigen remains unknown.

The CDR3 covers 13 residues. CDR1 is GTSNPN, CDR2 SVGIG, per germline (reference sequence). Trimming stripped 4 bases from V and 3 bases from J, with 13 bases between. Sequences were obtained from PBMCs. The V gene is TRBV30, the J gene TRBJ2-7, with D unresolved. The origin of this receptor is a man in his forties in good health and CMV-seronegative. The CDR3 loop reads CAWNSLAGYEQYF. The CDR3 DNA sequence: TGTGCCTGGAACTCCCTCGCCGGCTACGAGCAGTACTTC.